This T cell receptor beta chain was observed in a study of shared clonotypes between healthy human individuals. Study results and limitations: Depth of sequencing was expected to influence donor clonotype sharing.

Deep-level assay runs were performed. For each subset, genomic DNA was distributed in equal portions over several immunoSEQ plates. Sequencing was performed with immunoSEQ multiplex PCR; in TCRdb, only in-frame clones are kept and a portion is missing. The table has around 2,100,000 clones, about 95% seen once. In the naive CD8 group, cells lacked CD45RO and were positively selected for CCR7, so terminally differentiated effector memory CD45RA+ cells were left out. The study enrolled healthy HIV-negative adults without recent acute infections or vaccinations as donors. The CDR3 contains 17 residues. Germline V gene lookup returns CDR1 LGHNA and CDR2 YSLEER. With 0 bases removed from V and 0 bases from J, the gap between germline ends came to 15 bases. On this clone: No antigen is known for it.

The clonotype was recovered from a man aged 18 to 35 in good health. Input material: naive CD8+ T cells sorted from blood. The chain is built from TRBV4-3 and TRBJ2-7; D might be TRBD2 (6 bases). The CDR3 loop reads CASSQDLPPSDSYEQYF. DNA for the CDR3: TGCGCCAGCAGCCAAGATCTCCCACCTAGCGACTCCTACGAGCAGTACTTC.